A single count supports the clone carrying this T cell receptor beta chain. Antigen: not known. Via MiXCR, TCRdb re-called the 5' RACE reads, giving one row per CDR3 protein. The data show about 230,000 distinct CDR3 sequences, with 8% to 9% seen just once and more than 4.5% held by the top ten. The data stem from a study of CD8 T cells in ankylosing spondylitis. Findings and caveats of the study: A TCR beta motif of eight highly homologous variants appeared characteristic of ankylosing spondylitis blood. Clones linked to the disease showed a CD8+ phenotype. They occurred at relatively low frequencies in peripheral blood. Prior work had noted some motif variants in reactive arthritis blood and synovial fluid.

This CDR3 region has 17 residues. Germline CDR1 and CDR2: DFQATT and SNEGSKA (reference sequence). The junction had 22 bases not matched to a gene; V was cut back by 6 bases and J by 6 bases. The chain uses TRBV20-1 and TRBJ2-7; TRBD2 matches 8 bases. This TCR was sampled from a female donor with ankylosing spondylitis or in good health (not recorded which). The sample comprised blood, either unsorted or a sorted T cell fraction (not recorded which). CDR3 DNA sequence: TGCAGTGCGGGGCGGGAGGTGGGGGCCAGGGTGTATCGCGAGCAGTACTTC. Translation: CSAGREVGARVYREQYF.